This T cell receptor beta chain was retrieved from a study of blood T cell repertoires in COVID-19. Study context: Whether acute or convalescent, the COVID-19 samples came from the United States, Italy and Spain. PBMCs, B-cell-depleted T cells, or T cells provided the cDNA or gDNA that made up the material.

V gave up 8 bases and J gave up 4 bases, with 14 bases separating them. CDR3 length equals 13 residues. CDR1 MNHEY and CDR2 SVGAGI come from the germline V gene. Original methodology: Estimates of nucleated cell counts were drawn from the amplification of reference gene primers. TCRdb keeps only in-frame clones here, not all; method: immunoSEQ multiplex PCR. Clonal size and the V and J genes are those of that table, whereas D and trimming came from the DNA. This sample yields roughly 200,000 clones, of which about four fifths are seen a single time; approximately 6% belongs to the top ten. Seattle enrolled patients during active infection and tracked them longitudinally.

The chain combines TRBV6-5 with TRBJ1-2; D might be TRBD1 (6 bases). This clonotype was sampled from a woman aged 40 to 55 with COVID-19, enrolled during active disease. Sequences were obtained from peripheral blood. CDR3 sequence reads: CASPNRDGYGYTF. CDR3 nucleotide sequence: TGTGCCAGCCCAAACAGGGACGGCTATGGCTACACCTTC.